The next 6 T cell receptor beta chains were all read from a single sample in a study of molecular identifiers for immune sequencing clone quantification. TCRdb used MiXCR to reprocess the PCR reads, holding one entry per CDR3 protein. The top ten clones hold around 0.8% of a sample with about 510,000 distinct CDR3 sequences, about a quarter of them seen once. The specimen sequenced was naive CD8+ T cells from blood, with Jurkat cell RNA spiked in. Documented subset: FACS-sorted CD8+CD4-CCR7+CD45RA+ naive T cells. These receptors came from a human donor in good health. Some libraries in this study had Jurkat cell RNA spiked in.

Only a few counts were recorded for this clonotype. The chain employs TRBV27 and TRBJ2-7; TRBD2 matches 9 bases. The trim removed 5 bases at V and 0 bases at J, leaving 5 bases unmatched. CDR3 length: 15 residues. The V gene's germline CDR1 is MNHEY and CDR2 SMNVEV (reference sequence). The CDR3 region has the DNA TGTGCCAGCAGTGTCGGACTAGCGAACTCCTACGAGCAGTACTTC. Amino acid sequence: CASSVGLANSYEQYF.

This clonotype was counted a few times. The chain joins TRBV10-3 to TRBJ2-6; 7 nucleotides match TRBD2. Unmatched junction bases numbered 9, after V lost 4 bases and J lost 3 bases. Germline V gene data show CDR1 as ENHRY and CDR2 as SYGVKD. This CDR3 is 17 amino acids long. This CDR3 reads CAISGDSGRDGANVLTF. In nucleotides, the CDR3 is TGTGCCATCAGTGGGGATTCGGGGAGGGATGGGGCCAACGTCCTGACTTTC.

On this clonotype: Given a much more abundant clone one base away, this may be a read error. The rearrangement links TRBV6-2 or TRBV6-3 to TRBJ2-5; TRBD2 matches at 7 bases. Trimming at V came to 7 bases and at J to 6 bases, leaving 8 bases not matched to a gene. Germline CDR1 reads MNHEY; CDR2 reads SVGEGT. The CDR3 has 13 residues. For the CDR3, the DNA is TGTGCCAGCAAGAGGGGAGGGGAGAAGACCCAGTACTTC. This gives the protein CASKRGGEKTQYF.

Only a few counts were recorded for this clonotype. This chain joins TRBV27 and TRBJ1-5; D gene ambiguous. The V and J ends lost 4 bases and 6 bases respectively, with 19 bases between them. The CDR3 has 16 residues. Germline lookup yields CDR1 MNHEY and CDR2 SMNVEV (reference sequence). The CDR3 DNA reads TGTGCCAGCAGTTCCACCCCCGATGGGGTTAGTCAGCCCCAGCATTTT. Protein: CASSSTPDGVSQPQHF.

A note on this clonotype: It may be a read error: a sequence one base away is much more abundant. The chain carries TRBV20-1 and TRBJ2-7, with 7 bases that match TRBD2. Germline values: CDR1 DFQATT, CDR2 SNEGSKA (reference sequence). The CDR3 length is 14 residues. J lost 9 bases, V lost 0 bases, and 11 bases had no gene match. The CDR3, as DNA: TGCAGTGCTAGAGATATGGGGGGGAATAGCGCGCAGTACTTC. The encoded protein is CSARDMGGNSAQYF.

This clonotype was recorded at least ten times. The V gene is TRBV20-1, the J gene TRBJ1-4, with D tentatively TRBD1 (5 bases). This CDR3 comprises 17 residues. V was pared by 6 bases and J by 0 bases, with 20 bases between. Germline loops: CDR1 DFQATT, CDR2 SNEGSKA (reference sequence). This chain's CDR3 is CSATNTKQVATNEKLFF. The CDR3 nucleotides read TGCAGTGCAACGAACACCAAACAGGTCGCAACTAATGAAAAACTGTTTTTT.